The rows below give T cell receptor beta chains drawn from one sample of a study of T cells in Graves' hyperthyroidism and ophthalmopathy. In TCRdb, the multiplex PCR reads were re-called with MiXCR into one record per CDR3 protein. The data hold roughly 500,000 distinct CDR3 sequences, with about 24% observed a single time. Sequences were obtained from blood. These receptors originate from a woman younger than 45 with Graves' ophthalmopathy. CDR3s include the opening cysteine and the closing phenylalanine or tryptophan. Clone sizes are given selectively: once, few, many, or a class where the clone is expanded.

CDR3 protein	V gene	J gene	clone size
CLGVMNTEAFF	TRBV20-1	TRBJ1-1	many
CSVDSLGNTEAFF	TRBV29-1	TRBJ1-1	many
CASSPLGQGSSEQYF	TRBV9	TRBJ2-7	NA
CASDRTNTEAFF	TRBV30	TRBJ1-1	few
CASSLTPSDRPEAFF	TRBV12-3/TRBV12-4	TRBJ1-1	NA
CASSPSFYNSPLHF	TRBV18	TRBJ1-6	NA
CASSPLGVEVYGYTF	TRBV28	TRBJ1-2	once
CASSSSDPYEQYF	TRBV6-5	TRBJ2-7	many
CASSSGTGNTGELFF	TRBV18	TRBJ2-2	many
CASEGYDTGELFF	TRBV6-2/TRBV6-3	TRBJ2-2	few
CASSGTPPGNQPQHF	TRBV12-3/TRBV12-4	TRBJ1-5	many
CASSRRAAFTGELLF	TRBV4-3	TRBJ2-2	NA
CASSVGRADYEQYF	TRBV9	TRBJ2-7	many
CASSFPGASNEQYF	TRBV12-3/TRBV12-4	TRBJ2-7	NA
CSAILSGSYEQYF	TRBV20-1	TRBJ2-7	NA
CSASRTGIGGNQPQHF	TRBV20-1	TRBJ1-5	many
CASSAAGEQPQHF	TRBV11-1	TRBJ1-5	NA
CASTLTSPSTGELFF	TRBV6-1	TRBJ2-2	many
CASSFSGVSYEQYF	TRBV28	TRBJ2-7	many
CSARSLGQDSNQPQHF	TRBV20-1	TRBJ1-5	many
CATRDRHNYGYTF	TRBV24-1	TRBJ1-2	NA
CASKGAGRVHYGYTF	TRBV6-1	TRBJ1-2	once
CASSGDGNYGYTF	TRBV5-1	TRBJ1-2	many
CSAVRDRVEGYTF	TRBV20-1	TRBJ1-2	medium-sized
CASSLTREGGTEAFF	TRBV7-3	TRBJ1-1	many
CASSPHQGAGNTEAFF	TRBV18	TRBJ1-1	NA
CASSETPQDGYTF	TRBV2	TRBJ1-2	many
CASRYEEKYEQYF	TRBV5-1	TRBJ2-7	many
CASSPHRAEHGYTF	TRBV27	TRBJ1-2	many
CASSLLAGERSSTDTQYF	TRBV11-1	TRBJ2-3	few
CASSEVARRRETQYF	TRBV6-1	TRBJ2-5	NA
CASSPSPGTGTGQYF	TRBV27	TRBJ2-7	NA
CASIRQGPYGYTF	TRBV12-3/TRBV12-4	TRBJ1-2	few
CASSFSRGGSYGYTF	TRBV6-5	TRBJ1-2	many
CVSSVQGRDYGYTF	TRBV19	TRBJ1-2	NA
CASSLARAASEQYF	TRBV7-2	TRBJ2-7	NA
CSVDGQITEAFF	TRBV29-1	TRBJ1-1	NA
CASSPTGVPYEQYF	TRBV12-3/TRBV12-4	TRBJ2-7	NA
CASSYAGEHYGYTF	TRBV6-5	TRBJ1-2	many
CASSYRVEGGASRGYTF	TRBV6-5	TRBJ1-2	many
CASSFLGASMGEQYF	TRBV12-3/TRBV12-4	TRBJ2-7	few
CASDEGARRTQYF	TRBV2	TRBJ2-5	NA
CASRGVSYEQYF	TRBV6-1	TRBJ2-7	many
CASSVGQTTYEQYF	TRBV5-1	TRBJ2-7	many
CASSLVDNQPQHF	TRBV7-8	TRBJ1-5	many
CASSLGPGANVLAF	TRBV27	TRBJ2-6	few
CASSIQGAGTYEQYF	TRBV7-3	TRBJ2-7	many